This entry lists 20 T cell receptor beta chains sequenced from one sample in a study of T-cell reconstitution after alpha-beta-depleted transplantation in children. Preparation of the TCRbeta library involved a method that used unique molecular identifiers. TCRdb redid the calling of the PCR reads with MiXCR, one entry per CDR3 protein. The sample lists fewer than 120,000 distinct CDR3 sequences, about 9.4% occurring once. Sequencing used PBMCs from the stem cell graft donor, obtained from the stem cell graft. The origin of the receptors is a human donor who donated a stem cell graft to a child with acute lymphoblastic leukemia.

This clonotype was recorded at least ten times. The junction departs from germline at one end; a sequencing error may be responsible. V and J are TRBV7-7 and TRBJ2-1; D tentatively reads TRBD1 or TRBD2 (5 bases each). CDR1 is SSHAT and CDR2 is FNYEAQ in the germline V gene (reference sequence). The CDR3 covers 13 residues. CDR3 bases: TGTGCTAGCAGCTTGGCAGGGACGGATGAGCAGTTCTTC. As protein: CASSLAGTDEQFF.

This clonotype showed up many times. The V and J genes are TRBV5-6 and TRBJ1-2; tentative D call: TRBD1 (5 bases). The V gene's germline CDR1 is SGHDT and CDR2 YYEEEE. The CDR3 has 12 residues. With 4 bases removed from V and 7 bases from J, the gap between germline ends came to 11 bases. CDR3: CASSSRERGYTF. The CDR3, as DNA: TGTGCCAGCAGCAGCAGGGAACGTGGCTACACCTTC.

This clonotype was picked up many times. The chain joins TRBV20-1 to TRBJ2-5; a possible D gene is TRBD1 (5 bases). V was trimmed by 3 bases and J by 8 bases, leaving 10 bases between them. CDR3 length: 11 amino acids. Germline CDR1 is DFQATT and CDR2 is SNEGSKA (reference sequence). CDR3 region: CSARWTPTQYF. The DNA for the CDR3 is TGCAGTGCTAGGTGGACACCCACCCAGTACTTC.

This clonotype was seen many times. The V call is TRBV14, the J call TRBJ2-7; 7 nucleotides match TRBD1. This CDR3 region has 13 residues. The junction had 3 bases not matched to a gene; V was cut back by 1 base and J by 6 bases. Germline lookup yields CDR1 SGHDN and CDR2 FVKESK. The CDR3 here is CASSQGRGREQYF. The CDR3 DNA reads as TGTGCCAGCAGCCAAGGAAGGGGGCGCGAGCAGTACTTC.

V and J are TRBV6-1 and TRBJ2-3; TRBD1 matches at 8 bases. The germline V gene has CDR1 MNHNS and CDR2 SASEGT. V was pared by 6 bases and J by 11 bases, with 19 bases of the junction left unmatched. The CDR3 is made up of 16 amino acids. DNA for the CDR3: TGTGCCAGCAGAGGGGCCGGGACAGGAGATTCCATTAGGCAGTATTTT. Translating it yields CASRGAGTGDSIRQYF.

This clonotype was seen ten or more times. This chain connects TRBV12-3 or TRBV12-4 to TRBJ2-5; TRBD1 aligns across 11 bases. V shed 5 bases, J shed 1 base, and the junction held 6 bases outside the gene matches. The CDR3 has 16 residues. Here the CDR3 DNA reads TGTGCCAGCAGTACCCGGACAGGGGGCGGCCAAGAGACCCAGTACTTC. Its protein product is CASSTRTGGGQETQYF.

V is TRBV14 and J is TRBJ2-2, with no clear D. Germline-derived CDR1 and CDR2 are SGHDN and FVKESK. CDR3 length equals 14 residues. The germline V and J ends were trimmed by 4 bases and 5 bases, with 11 bases remaining between them. The CDR3 bases are TGTGCCAGCAGCCCTAGGTCGACAACCGGGGAGCTGTTTTTT. Translated: CASSPRSTTGELFF. The variable domain in full, with the rest retrieved from reference TRBV14 and TRBJ2-2, is EAGVTQFPSHSVIEKGQTVTLRCDPISGHDNLYWYRRVMGKEIKFLLHFVKESKQDESGMPNNRFLAERTGGTYSTLKVQPAELEDSGVYFCASSPRSTTGELFFGEGSRLTVL.

At least ten counts were recorded for this clonotype. The V gene is TRBV5-5, the J gene TRBJ1-1; 9 nucleotides match TRBD1. The CDR3 is 15 residues long. J was trimmed by 4 bases and V by 4 bases; bases with no gene match: 8. The V gene's germline CDR1 is SGHKS and CDR2 YYEKEE (reference sequence). DNA of the CDR3: TGTGCCAGCAGCGATCGGGACAGGGCGACCACTGAAGCTTTCTTT. Its translation: CASSDRDRATTEAFF.

This clonotype has ten or more counts. The chain is built from TRBV7-2 and TRBJ1-5, with TRBD1 identical over 8 bases. V dropped 5 bases and J dropped 5; count of bases not matched to a gene: 5. Per germline, CDR1 SGHTA and CDR2 FQGNSA. This CDR3 comprises 14 residues. CDR3 residues: CASSKGQEYQPQHF. In nucleotides, the CDR3 is TGTGCCAGCAGCAAGGGACAGGAGTATCAGCCCCAGCATTTT.

This clonotype came up many times. The gene calls are TRBV12-3 or TRBV12-4 and TRBJ2-7; 13 nucleotides agree with TRBD2. This CDR3 is built from 15 residues. V was clipped by 5 bases and J by 5 bases; unmatched bases: 6. As DNA, the CDR3 is TGTGCCAGCAGTCCTACTAGCGGGAGGGAAAACGAGCAGTACTTC. As protein: CASSPTSGRENEQYF.

In this sample, this clonotype turned up many times. The chain recombines TRBV9 with TRBJ2-7, with TRBD2 matching 9 bases. The CDR3 has 16 residues. The germline gives CDR1 SGDLS, CDR2 YYNGEE. Germline trimming cut 0 bases from V and 5 bases from J; bases unmatched to any gene: 9. CDR3 loop: CASSVGEGLAGDEQYF. Here the CDR3 DNA reads TGTGCCAGCAGCGTAGGTGAGGGACTAGCTGGCGACGAGCAGTACTTC.

This clonotype was detected ten times or more. V is TRBV5-1 and J is TRBJ2-1, with D hard to call. The CDR3 loop spans 13 amino acids. CDR1 SGHRS and CDR2 YFSETQ come from the germline V gene. Trimming shortened V by 3 bases and J by 3 bases, and 7 bases separated the two germline ends. The CDR3: CASSSNYYNEQFF. The CDR3 DNA is TGCGCCAGCAGCTCAAACTACTACAATGAGCAGTTCTTC.

About this clonotype itself: A clone one base away is much larger, so this may be a read error. The chain has TRBV7-2 and TRBJ1-1; TRBD1 matches 7 bases. Germline CDR1 is SGHTA and CDR2 is FQGNSA. This CDR3 region has 15 residues. The CDR3 nucleotides are TGTGCCAGCAGCCCGACCCAGGGGGGAAACACTGACGCTTTCTTT. Translation: CASSPTQGGNTDAFF.

This clonotype appeared many times. The J gene is TRBJ1-2, the V gene TRBV2, with 7 bases lining up with TRBD1. With 5 bases clipped from V and 8 bases from J, the junction kept 11 bases outside the gene matches. Germline V gene sequence: CDR1 SNHLY, CDR2 FYNNEI. The CDR3 runs to 14 residues. CDR3 sequence (DNA): TGTGCCAGCAGTCTTATTGGGCAGGGGGACGGCTACACCTTC. Encoded protein: CASSLIGQGDGYTF.

This clonotype occurred many times. The V call is TRBV12-3 or TRBV12-4, the J call TRBJ1-5; 9 bases are shared with TRBD1. V shed 7 bases, J shed 4 bases, and the junction held 5 bases outside the gene matches. The CDR3 loop spans 14 amino acids. The CDR3 reads CASKGGQGNQPQHF. The CDR3 DNA reads TGTGCCAGCAAGGGAGGACAGGGGAATCAGCCCCAGCATTTT.

This clonotype was recorded at least ten times. The chain couples TRBV10-2 to TRBJ1-2; D unresolved. V was shortened by 6 bases and J by 1 base, with 15 bases between the two germline ends. CDR3 length: 15 amino acids. Germline V gives CDR1 WSHSY, CDR2 SAAADI. In DNA, the CDR3 is TGCGCCAGCAGAGATGGCCAGCGGTTTAACTATGGCTACACCTTC. Translated: CASRDGQRFNYGYTF.

This clonotype showed up many times. J is TRBJ1-2 and V is TRBV20-1; weak D call: TRBD1 (5 bases). V dropped 0 bases and J dropped 4 bases, with 15 bases sitting between them. Germline CDR1 reads DFQATT; CDR2 reads SNEGSKA (reference sequence). CDR3 length: 15 residues. CDR3: CSARDAFGGTYGYTF. The CDR3 nucleotides are TGCAGTGCTAGAGACGCCTTTGGCGGGACCTATGGCTACACCTTC.

J is TRBJ2-1 and V is TRBV7-6, with a possible D match to TRBD2 (7 bases). With 1 base removed from V and 0 bases from J, the gap between germline ends came to 13 bases. Germline CDR1 reads SGHVS; CDR2 reads FNYEAQ. The CDR3 is 17 residues long. As DNA, the CDR3 is TGTGCCAGCAGCTTAGGAGGCGGGGGCAGCTCCTACAATGAGCAGTTCTTC. Its protein product is CASSLGGGGSSYNEQFF.

The sample holds many counts of this clonotype. This chain connects TRBV7-2 to TRBJ2-2; TRBD2 is a possible D gene (6 bases). Germline V CDR1 and CDR2: SGHTA, FQGNSA. Trimming cost V 5 bases and J 0 bases, with 13 bases left between them. The CDR3 runs 16 residues. The DNA of the CDR3 is TGTGCCAGCAGCGGCGGGACCTTTACGAACACCGGGGAGCTGTTTTTT. Residues: CASSGGTFTNTGELFF.

In this sample, this clonotype turned up many times. The chain links TRBV29-1 to TRBJ2-1, with D unresolved. This CDR3 is built from 15 residues. Germline assignment: CDR1 SQVTM and CDR2 ANQGSEA. Trimming stripped 5 bases from V and 0 bases from J, with 14 bases between. This CDR3 reads CSVIPARSSYNEQFF. The CDR3 DNA reads TGCAGCGTTATACCTGCGAGAAGCTCCTACAATGAGCAGTTCTTC.